The clone carrying this T cell receptor beta chain has more than one count but fewer than ten. Its antigen is unknown. This entry is derived from a study of T cells in Graves' hyperthyroidism and ophthalmopathy. Whole-study findings and limits: Ophthalmopathy was distinguished from stable hyperthyroidism by 13 V-J signatures.

Researchers took RNA transcripts and amplified the TCR beta CDR3 regions from them. First-round RT-PCR of the TCR CDR3 relied on the HTBI primer set. TCRdb re-called the multiplex PCR reads with MiXCR, one entry per CDR3 protein. The sample carries 650,000 to 750,000 distinct CDR3 sequences, around 13% recorded once. Each patient was aged 18 to 65 and had newly diagnosed hyperthyroidism of under 2 months' duration. Cells are PBMCs isolated from roughly 10 ml of fresh blood. Germline CDR1 is SGHAT and CDR2 is FQNNGV. V was pared by 1 base and J by 5 bases, with 7 bases of the junction left unmatched. The CDR3 runs to 17 residues.

V is TRBV11-2 and J is TRBJ2-2; 10 nucleotides align to TRBD1. The specimen was blood. The clonotype comes from a woman aged 18 to 35 with Graves' hyperthyroidism. The CDR3 protein is CASSLGPGQGKTGELFF. The CDR3, as DNA: TGTGCCAGCAGCTTAGGGCCGGGACAGGGGAAAACCGGGGAGCTGTTTTTT.